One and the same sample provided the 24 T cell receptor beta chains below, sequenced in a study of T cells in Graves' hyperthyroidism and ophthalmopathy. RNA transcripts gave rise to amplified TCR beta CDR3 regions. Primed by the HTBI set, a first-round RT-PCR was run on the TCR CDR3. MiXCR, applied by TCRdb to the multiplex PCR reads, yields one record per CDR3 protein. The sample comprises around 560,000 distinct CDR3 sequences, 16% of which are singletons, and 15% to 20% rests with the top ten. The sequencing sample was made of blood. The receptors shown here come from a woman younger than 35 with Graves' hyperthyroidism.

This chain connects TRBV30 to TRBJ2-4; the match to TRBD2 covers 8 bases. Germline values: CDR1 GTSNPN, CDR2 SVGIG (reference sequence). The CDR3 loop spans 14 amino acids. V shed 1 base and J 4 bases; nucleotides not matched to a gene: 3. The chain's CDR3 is CAWSGTSGKNIQYF. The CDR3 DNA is TGTGCCTGGAGTGGCACTAGCGGTAAAAACATTCAGTACTTC.

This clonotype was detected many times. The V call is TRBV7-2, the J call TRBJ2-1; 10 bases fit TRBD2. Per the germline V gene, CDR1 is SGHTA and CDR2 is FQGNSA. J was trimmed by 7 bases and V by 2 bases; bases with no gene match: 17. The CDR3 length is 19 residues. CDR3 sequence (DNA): TGTGCCAGCAGCTTACCCATGACTGGTGCTAGCGGGGGTAGGAATGAGCAGTTCTTC. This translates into CASSLPMTGASGGRNEQFF. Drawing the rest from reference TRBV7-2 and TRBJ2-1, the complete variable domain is GAGVSQSPSNKVTEKGKDVELRCDPISGHTALYWYRQSLGQGLEFLIYFQGNSAPDKSGLPSDRFSAERTGGSVSTLTIQRTQQEDSAVYLCASSLPMTGASGGRNEQFFGPGTRLTVL.

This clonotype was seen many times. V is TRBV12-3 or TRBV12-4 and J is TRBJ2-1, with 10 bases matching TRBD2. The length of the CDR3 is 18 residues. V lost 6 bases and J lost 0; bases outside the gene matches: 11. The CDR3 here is CASSPGSGGPYSYNEQFF. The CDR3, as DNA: TGTGCCAGCAGCCCGGGTAGCGGGGGGCCCTACTCCTACAATGAGCAGTTCTTC.

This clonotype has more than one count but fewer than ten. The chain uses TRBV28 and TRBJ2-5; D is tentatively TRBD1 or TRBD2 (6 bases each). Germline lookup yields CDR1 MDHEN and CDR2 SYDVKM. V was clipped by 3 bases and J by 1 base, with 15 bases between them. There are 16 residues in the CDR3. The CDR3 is CASSFVGGGFQETQYF. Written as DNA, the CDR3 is TGTGCCAGCAGTTTCGTCGGGGGCGGATTCCAAGAGACCCAGTACTTC.

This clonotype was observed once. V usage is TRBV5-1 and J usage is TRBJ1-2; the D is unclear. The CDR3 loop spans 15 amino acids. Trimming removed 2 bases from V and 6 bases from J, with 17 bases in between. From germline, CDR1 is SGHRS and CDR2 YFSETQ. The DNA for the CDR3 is TGCGCCAGCAGCTTAATTCCTCTGGAGATGGATGGCTACACCTTC. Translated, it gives CASSLIPLEMDGYTF.

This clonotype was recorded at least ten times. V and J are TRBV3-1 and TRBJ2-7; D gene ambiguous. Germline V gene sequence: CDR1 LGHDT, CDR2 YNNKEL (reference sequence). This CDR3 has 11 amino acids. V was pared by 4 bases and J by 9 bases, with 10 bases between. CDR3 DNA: TGTGCCAGCAGCCGGGTGATTGGGCAGTACTTC. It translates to CASSRVIGQYF.

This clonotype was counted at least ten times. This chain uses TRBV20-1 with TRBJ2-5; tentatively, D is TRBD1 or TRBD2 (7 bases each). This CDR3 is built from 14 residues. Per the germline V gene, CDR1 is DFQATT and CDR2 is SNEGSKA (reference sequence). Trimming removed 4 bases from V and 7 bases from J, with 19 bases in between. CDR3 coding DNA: TGCAGTGCTATTCCAGGGGGGGACGGGGGGACCCAGTACTTC. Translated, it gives CSAIPGGDGGTQYF.

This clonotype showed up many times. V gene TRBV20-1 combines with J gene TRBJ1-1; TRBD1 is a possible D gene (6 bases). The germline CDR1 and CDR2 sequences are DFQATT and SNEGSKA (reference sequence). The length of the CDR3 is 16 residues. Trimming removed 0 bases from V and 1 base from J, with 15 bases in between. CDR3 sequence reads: CSARDPGDRSNTEAFF. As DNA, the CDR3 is TGCAGTGCTAGAGATCCAGGAGACAGGTCGAACACTGAAGCTTTCTTT.

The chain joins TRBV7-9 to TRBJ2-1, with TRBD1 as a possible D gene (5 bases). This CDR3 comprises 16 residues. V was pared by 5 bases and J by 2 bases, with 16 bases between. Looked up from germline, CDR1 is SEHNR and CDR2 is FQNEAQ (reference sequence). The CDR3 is CASSPERSGPYNEQFF. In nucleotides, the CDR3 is TGTGCCAGCAGCCCCGAGAGGTCAGGGCCCTACAATGAGCAGTTCTTC.

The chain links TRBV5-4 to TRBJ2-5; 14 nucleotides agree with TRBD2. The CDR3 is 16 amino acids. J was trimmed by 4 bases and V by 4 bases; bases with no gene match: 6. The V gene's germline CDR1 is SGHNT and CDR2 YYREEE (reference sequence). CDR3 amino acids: CASSRGTSGRRETQYF. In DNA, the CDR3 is TGTGCCAGCAGCCGGGGGACTAGCGGGAGACGAGAGACCCAGTACTTC.

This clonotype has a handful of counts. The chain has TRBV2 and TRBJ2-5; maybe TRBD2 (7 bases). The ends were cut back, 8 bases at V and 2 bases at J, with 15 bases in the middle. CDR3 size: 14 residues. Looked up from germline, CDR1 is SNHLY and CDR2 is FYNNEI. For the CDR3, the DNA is TGTGCCAGCCCTGGGGGGCGGGGGCAAGAGACCCAGTACTTC. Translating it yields CASPGGRGQETQYF.

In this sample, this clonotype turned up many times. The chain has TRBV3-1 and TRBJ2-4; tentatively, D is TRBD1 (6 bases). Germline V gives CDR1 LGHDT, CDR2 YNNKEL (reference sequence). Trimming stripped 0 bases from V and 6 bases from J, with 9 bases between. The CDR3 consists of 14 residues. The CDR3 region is CASSQEGRGNIQYF. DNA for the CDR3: TGTGCCAGCAGCCAAGAGGGCAGGGGAAACATTCAGTACTTC.

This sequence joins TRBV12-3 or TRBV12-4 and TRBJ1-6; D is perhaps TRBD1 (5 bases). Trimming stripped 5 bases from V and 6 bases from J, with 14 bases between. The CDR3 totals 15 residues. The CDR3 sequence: CASSLGGGTNSPLHF. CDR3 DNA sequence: TGTGCCAGCAGTCTCGGGGGGGGGACTAATTCACCCCTCCACTTT.

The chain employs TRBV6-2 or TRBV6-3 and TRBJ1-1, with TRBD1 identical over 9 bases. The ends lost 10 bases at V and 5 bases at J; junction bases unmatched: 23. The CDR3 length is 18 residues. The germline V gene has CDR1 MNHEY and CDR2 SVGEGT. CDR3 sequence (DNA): TGTGCCACCCTGTACCGAAATGCCCCTGGGACAGGGACGACTGAAGCTTTCTTT. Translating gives CATLYRNAPGTGTTEAFF.

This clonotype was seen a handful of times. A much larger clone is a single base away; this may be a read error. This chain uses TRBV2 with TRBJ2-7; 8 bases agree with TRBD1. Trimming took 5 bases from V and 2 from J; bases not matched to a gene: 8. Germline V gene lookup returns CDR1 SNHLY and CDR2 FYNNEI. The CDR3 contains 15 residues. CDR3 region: CASSTSQGGTYEQYF. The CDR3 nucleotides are TGTGCCAGCAGTACCTCACAGGGGGGTACCTACGAGCAGTACTTC.

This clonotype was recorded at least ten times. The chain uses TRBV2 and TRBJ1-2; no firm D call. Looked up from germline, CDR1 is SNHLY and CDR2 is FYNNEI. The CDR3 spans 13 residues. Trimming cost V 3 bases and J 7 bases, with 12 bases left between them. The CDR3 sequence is CASSEDHSVGYTF. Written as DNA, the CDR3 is TGTGCCAGCAGTGAGGACCACTCGGTTGGCTACACCTTC.

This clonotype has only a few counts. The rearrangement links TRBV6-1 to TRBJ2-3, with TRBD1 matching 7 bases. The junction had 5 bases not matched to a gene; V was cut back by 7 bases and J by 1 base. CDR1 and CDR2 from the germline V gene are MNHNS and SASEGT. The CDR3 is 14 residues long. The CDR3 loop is CASKTGWGTDTQYF. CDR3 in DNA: TGTGCCAGCAAGACAGGGTGGGGCACAGATACGCAGTATTTT.

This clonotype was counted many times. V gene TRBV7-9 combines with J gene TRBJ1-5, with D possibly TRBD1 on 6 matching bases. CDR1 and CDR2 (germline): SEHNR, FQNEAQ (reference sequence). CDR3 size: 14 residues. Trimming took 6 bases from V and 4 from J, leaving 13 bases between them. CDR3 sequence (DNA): TGTGCCAGCAGACCGACAGGCTCAAATCAGCCCCAGCATTTT. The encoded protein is CASRPTGSNQPQHF.

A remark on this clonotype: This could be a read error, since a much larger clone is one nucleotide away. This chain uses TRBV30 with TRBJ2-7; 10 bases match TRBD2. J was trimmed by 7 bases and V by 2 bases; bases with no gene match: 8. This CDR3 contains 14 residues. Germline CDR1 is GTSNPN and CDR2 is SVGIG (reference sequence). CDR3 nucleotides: TGTGCCTGGAGTCAGGGACTAGCGTTACATGAGCAGTACTTC. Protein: CAWSQGLALHEQYF.

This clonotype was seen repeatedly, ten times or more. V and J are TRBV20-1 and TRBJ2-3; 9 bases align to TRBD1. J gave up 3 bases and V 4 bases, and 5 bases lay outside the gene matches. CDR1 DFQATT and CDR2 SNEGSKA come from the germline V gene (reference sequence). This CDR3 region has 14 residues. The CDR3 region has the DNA TGCAGTGCTACCCGACAGGGGGGTACAGATACGCAGTATTTT. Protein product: CSATRQGGTDTQYF.

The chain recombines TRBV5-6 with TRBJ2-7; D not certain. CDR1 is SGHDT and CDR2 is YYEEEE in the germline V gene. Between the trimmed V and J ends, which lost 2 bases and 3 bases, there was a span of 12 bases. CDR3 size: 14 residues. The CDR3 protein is CASSFGQDDYEQYF. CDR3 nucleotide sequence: TGTGCCAGCAGCTTTGGGCAGGACGACTACGAGCAGTACTTC.

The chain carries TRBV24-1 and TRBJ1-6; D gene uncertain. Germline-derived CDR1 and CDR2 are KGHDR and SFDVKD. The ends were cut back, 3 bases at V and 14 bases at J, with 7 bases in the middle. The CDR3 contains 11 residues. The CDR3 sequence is CATSDGMTLHF. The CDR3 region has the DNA TGTGCCACCAGTGATGGTATGACCCTCCACTTT.

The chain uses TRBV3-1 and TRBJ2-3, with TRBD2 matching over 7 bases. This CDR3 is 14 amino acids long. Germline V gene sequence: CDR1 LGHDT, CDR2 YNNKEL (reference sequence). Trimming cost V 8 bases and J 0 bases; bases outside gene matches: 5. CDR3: CASGTSVSTDTQYF. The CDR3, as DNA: TGTGCCAGCGGAACTAGCGTAAGCACAGATACGCAGTATTTT.

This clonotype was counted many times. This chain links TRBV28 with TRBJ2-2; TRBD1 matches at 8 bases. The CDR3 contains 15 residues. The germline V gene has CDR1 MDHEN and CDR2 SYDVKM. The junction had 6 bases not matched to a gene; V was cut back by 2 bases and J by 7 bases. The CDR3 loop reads CASSLPPGQGGELFF. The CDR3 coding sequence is TGTGCCAGCAGTTTACCCCCCGGACAGGGCGGGGAGCTGTTTTTT. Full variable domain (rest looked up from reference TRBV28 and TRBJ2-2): DVKVTQSSRYLVKRTGEKVFLECVQDMDHENMFWYRQDPGLGLRLIYFSYDVKMKEKGDIPEGYSVSREKKERFSLILESASTNQTSMYLCASSLPPGQGGELFFGEGSRLTVL.